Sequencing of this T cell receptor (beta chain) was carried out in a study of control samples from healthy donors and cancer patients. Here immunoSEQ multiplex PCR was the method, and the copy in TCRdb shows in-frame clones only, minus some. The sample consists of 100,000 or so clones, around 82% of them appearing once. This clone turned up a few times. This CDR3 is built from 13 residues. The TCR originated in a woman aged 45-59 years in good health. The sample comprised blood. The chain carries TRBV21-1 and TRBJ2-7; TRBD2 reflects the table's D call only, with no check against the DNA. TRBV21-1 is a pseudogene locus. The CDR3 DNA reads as TGTGCCAGCAGCAGCGCATCCTGCTACGAGCAGTACTTC. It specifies CASSSASCYEQYF.